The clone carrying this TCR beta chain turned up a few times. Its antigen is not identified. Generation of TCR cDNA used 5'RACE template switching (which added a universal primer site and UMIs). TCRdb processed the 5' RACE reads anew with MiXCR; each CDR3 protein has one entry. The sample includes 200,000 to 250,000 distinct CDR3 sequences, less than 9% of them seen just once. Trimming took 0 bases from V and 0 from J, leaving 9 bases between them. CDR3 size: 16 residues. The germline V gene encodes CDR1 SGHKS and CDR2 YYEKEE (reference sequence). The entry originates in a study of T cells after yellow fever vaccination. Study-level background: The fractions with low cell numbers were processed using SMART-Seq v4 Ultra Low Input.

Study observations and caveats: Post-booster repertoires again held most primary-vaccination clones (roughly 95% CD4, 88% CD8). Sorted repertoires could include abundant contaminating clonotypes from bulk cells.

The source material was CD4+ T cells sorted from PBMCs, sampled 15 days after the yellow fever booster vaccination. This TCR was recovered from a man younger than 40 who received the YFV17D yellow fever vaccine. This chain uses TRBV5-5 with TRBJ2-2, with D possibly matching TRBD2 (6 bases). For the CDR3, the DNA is TGTGCCAGCAGCTTGGGGCCTAGCGCGAACACCGGGGAGCTGTTTTTT. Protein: CASSLGPSANTGELFF.